Listed below are T cell receptor beta chains from one sample, sequenced in a study of blood T cell repertoires in COVID-19. Assay used: immunoSEQ multiplex PCR; TCRdb lists only in-frame clones, some missing. The sample holds approximately 89,000 clones, around 75% seen once. Material: peripheral blood. These receptors were taken from a man in his 70s with acute or convalescent COVID-19. CDR3s include the opening cysteine and the closing phenylalanine or tryptophan.

>TRBV7-2|TRBJ1-3
CASSLAGGATIYF
>TRBV10-3|TRBJ1-4
CAISERRTGNDEKLFF
>TRBV5-6|TRBJ2-5
CASGLRRGVETQYF
>TRBV7-2|TRBJ2-7
CASSLSGTDPYEQYF
>TRBV30|TRBJ2-7
CAWSRGLAGDYEQYF
>TRBV27|TRBJ1-1
CASSSTWTGGKNTEAFF
>TRBV5-5|TRBJ2-7
CASSPDISYEQYF
>TRBV20-1|TRBJ2-2
CSAYRAGELFF
>TRBV10-3|TRBJ2-1
CAISEARSYNEQFF
>TRBV13|TRBJ2-7
CASSLGGRGASYEQYF
>TRBV29-1|TRBJ1-5
CSLDRANQPQHF
>TRBV5-6|TRBJ2-3
CASSLELGLAGPDTQYF
>TRBV9|TRBJ2-7
CASSVGPTSGRRPYEQYF
>TRBV5-6|TRBJ1-2
CASSYPGGSYGYTF
>TRBV23-1|TRBJ1-5
CASSQPPRAGSNQPQHF
>TRBV12-5|TRBJ1-2
CASGLVTNYGYTF
>TRBV5-1|TRBJ2-1
CASSFSGVSSYNEQFF
>TRBV21-1|TRBJ2-7
CASSKGGAGRYEQYF
>TRBV3-1/TRBV3-2|TRBJ2-6
CASSPAGRTSGANVLTF
>TRBV3-1/TRBV3-2|TRBJ1-2
CASSQQGAVGYGYTF
>TRBV6-5|TRBJ2-3
CASSYRTSGSTDTQYF
>TRBV7-6|TRBJ2-1
CASSLIREAYNEQFF
>TRBV7-2|TRBJ2-3
CASSRGTGHADTQYF
>TRBV24-1|TRBJ2-7
CATSDPDRGSYEQYF
>TRBV5-6|TRBJ1-6
CASSLGQGASPLHF
>TRBV5-4|TRBJ1-2
CASSLGTFFVGYTF
>TRBV9|TRBJ2-1
CASSTSPDSYNEQFF
>TRBV9|TRBJ1-2
CASSPRQGRGNYGYTF
>TRBV12-5|TRBJ2-3
CASGLGASGSTDTQYF
>TRBV6-5|TRBJ2-4
CASSPRGSAKNIQYF
>TRBV5-5|TRBJ1-5
CASSKTQGNQPQHF
>TRBV5-1|TRBJ2-1
CASSLTGDSYNEQFF
>TRBV29-1|TRBJ2-1
CSVVPGLADYNEQFF
>TRBV4-1|TRBJ2-3
CASSQRASGTSTDTQYF
>TRBV2|TRBJ2-1
CASTNRVGEQFF
>TRBV27|TRBJ2-7
CASGIEGVYSSLSYEQYF
>TRBV14|TRBJ2-2
CASSQVRGPGELFF
>TRBV18|TRBJ2-7
CASSPQGTGVREQYF
>TRBV15|TRBJ2-3
CATSDRLAGGTVWADTQYF
>TRBV29-1|TRBJ2-2
CSVDRGTGELFF
>TRBV9|TRBJ2-4
CASSVNGGAKNIQYF
>TRBV30|TRBJ1-4
CAWGTGMGNEKLFF
>TRBV7-2|TRBJ2-7
CASSWTGGAHEQYF
>TRBV3-1/TRBV3-2|TRBJ1-6
CASSQENRVSNSPLHF
>TRBV5-6|TRBJ1-1
CASSLYSLYRGTEAFF
>TRBV5-1|TRBJ1-5
CASSQRQGVGNQPQHF
>TRBV3-1/TRBV3-2|TRBJ2-7
CASSQGTSGRGYEQYF
>TRBV30|TRBJ2-5
CAWSRGQGARETQYF
>TRBV30|TRBJ2-7
CAWRSYYEQYF
>TRBV7-2|TRBJ1-5
CASSLAPRGNQPQHF
>TRBV28|TRBJ2-7
CASSFNLIRWSYEQYF
>TRBV9|TRBJ2-3
CASSGGTPKDTQYF
>TRBV24-1|TRBJ2-7
CATSAGGYEQYF
>TRBV9|TRBJ1-5
CASSVGPDQPQHF
>TRBV2|TRBJ2-5
CASRDRGQTQYF